This entry lists 2 T cell receptor beta chains sequenced from one sample in a study of Tregs in tolerant kidney transplant recipients. The method was immunoSEQ multiplex PCR; TCRdb's version includes in-frame clones alone and lacks a portion of them. Of tens of thousands of clones listed, roughly nine tenths are singletons. Sequencing was done on a sample of Tregs from blood. The source of these receptors is a human donor in good health.

The chain links TRBV5-4 to TRBJ2-7; 9 bases line up with TRBD2. The CDR3 extends over 15 amino acids. Germline CDR1 reads SGHNT; CDR2 reads YYREEE (reference sequence). J lost 7 bases, V lost 2 bases, and 10 bases had no gene match. The CDR3 here is CASSFWRGGVREQYF. The CDR3 DNA is TGTGCCAGCAGCTTCTGGCGGGGGGGAGTGCGGGAGCAGTACTTC. Filled out from reference TRBV5-4 and TRBJ2-7, the complete variable domain reads ETGVTQSPTHLIKTRGQQVTLRCSSQSGHNTVSWYQQALGQGPQFIFQYYREEENGRGNFPPRFSGLQFPNYSSELNVNALELDDSALYLCASSFWRGGVREQYFGPGTRLTVT.

This clone was found once. This chain uses TRBV10-1 with TRBJ2-1; the D is unclear. This CDR3 spans 13 amino acids. Germline CDR1 and CDR2: WNHNN and SYGVQD (reference sequence). The V end lost 2 bases, the J end lost 2 bases, and 4 bases lay between the germline ends. CDR3 nucleotide sequence: TGCGCCAGCAGTGAGGGGGCCTACAATGAGCAGTTCTTC. Its translation: CASSEGAYNEQFF.